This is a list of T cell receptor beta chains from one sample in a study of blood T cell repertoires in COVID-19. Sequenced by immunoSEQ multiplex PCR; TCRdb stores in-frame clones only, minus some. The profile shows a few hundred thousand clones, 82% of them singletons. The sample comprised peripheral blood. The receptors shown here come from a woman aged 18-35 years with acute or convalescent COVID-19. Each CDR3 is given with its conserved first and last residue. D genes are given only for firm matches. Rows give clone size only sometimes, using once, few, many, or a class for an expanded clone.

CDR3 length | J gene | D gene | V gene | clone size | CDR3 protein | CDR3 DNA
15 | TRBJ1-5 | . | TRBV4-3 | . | CASSQDWSGWQPQHF | TGCGCCAGCAGCCAAGATTGGAGTGGTTGGCAGCCCCAGCATTTT
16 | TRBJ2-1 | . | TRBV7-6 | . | CASSLLQAGANNEQFF | TGTGCCAGCAGCTTATTACAGGCCGGAGCAAACAATGAGCAGTTCTTC
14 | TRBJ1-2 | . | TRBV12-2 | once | CASRLGINSRGYTF | TGTGCAAGTCGCTTAGGGATCAACAGCCGAGGCTACACCTTC
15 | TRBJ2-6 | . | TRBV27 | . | CASSLLSSGANVLTF | TGTGCCAGCAGTCTTCTCAGCTCTGGGGCCAACGTCCTGACTTTC
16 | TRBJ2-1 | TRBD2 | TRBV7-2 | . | CASSQGRSGRAVEQFF | TGTGCCAGCAGCCAAGGTCGTAGCGGGAGGGCCGTTGAGCAGTTCTTC
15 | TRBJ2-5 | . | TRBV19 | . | CASSMVGHTEETQYF | TGTGCCAGTAGTATGGTGGGACATACCGAAGAGACCCAGTACTTC
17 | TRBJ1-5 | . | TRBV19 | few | CASSISLGARGNQPQHF | TGTGCCAGTAGTATAAGTTTAGGAGCCAGAGGCAATCAGCCCCAGCATTTT
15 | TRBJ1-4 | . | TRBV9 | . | CASSVGVPVGEKLFF | TGTGCCAGCAGCGTAGGGGTGCCAGTCGGGGAAAAACTGTTTTTT
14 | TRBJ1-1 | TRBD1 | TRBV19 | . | CASRQGNMNTEAFF | TGTGCCAGCAGACAGGGAAACATGAACACTGAAGCTTTCTTT
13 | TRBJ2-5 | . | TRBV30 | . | CAWIAGAVGTQYF | TGTGCCTGGATTGCAGGGGCAGTGGGGACCCAGTACTTC
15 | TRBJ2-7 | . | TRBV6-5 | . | CASRLTRQVAYEQYF | TGTGCCAGCAGATTAACTAGACAGGTAGCCTACGAGCAGTACTTC
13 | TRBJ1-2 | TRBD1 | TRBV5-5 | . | CASSQGQGYGYTF | TGTGCCAGCAGCCAGGGACAGGGTTATGGCTACACCTTC
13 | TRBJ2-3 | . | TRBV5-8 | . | CASSLANTDTQYF | TGTGCCAGCAGCTTGGCAAACACAGATACGCAGTATTTT
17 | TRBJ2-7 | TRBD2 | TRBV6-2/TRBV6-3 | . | CASSLAGGFFETGEQYF | TGTGCCAGCAGCCTAGCGGGAGGCTTTTTCGAGACGGGCGAGCAGTACTTC
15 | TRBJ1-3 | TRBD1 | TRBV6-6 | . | CASRYDRGSGNTIYF | TGTGCCAGCAGATACGACAGGGGCTCTGGAAACACCATATATTTT
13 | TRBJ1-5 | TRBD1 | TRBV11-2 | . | CASARDRNQPQHF | TGTGCCAGCGCCCGGGACAGGAATCAGCCCCAGCATTTT
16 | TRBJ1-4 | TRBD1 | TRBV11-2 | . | CASSPEGAATNEKLFF | TGTGCCAGCAGCCCGGAGGGGGCTGCAACTAATGAAAAACTGTTTTTT
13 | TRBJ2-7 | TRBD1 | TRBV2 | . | CASSRTGGYEQYF | TGTGCCAGCAGTCGGACAGGGGGCTACGAGCAGTACTTC
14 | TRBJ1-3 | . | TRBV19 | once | CASSHRLSGNTIYF | TGTGCCAGTAGTCACAGGCTCTCTGGAAACACCATATATTTT
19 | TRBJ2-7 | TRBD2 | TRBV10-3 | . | CAISEPSGAGGFHRDEQYF | TGTGCCATCAGTGAGCCATCGGGAGCGGGAGGTTTTCATAGGGACGAGCAGTACTTC
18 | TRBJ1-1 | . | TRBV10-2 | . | CASSDPKSRVFTNTEAFF | TGCGCCAGCAGTGACCCCAAGAGCAGGGTTTTTACGAACACTGAAGCTTTCTTT
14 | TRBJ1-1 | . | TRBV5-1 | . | CASSLTGMNTEAFF | TGCGCCAGCAGCCTGACGGGAATGAACACTGAAGCTTTCTTT
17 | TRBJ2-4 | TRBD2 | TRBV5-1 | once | CASRTSPVAGAVNIQYF | TGCGCCAGCAGGACCTCCCCCGTAGCGGGAGCTGTAAACATTCAGTACTTC
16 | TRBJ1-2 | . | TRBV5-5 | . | CASSLEMVELYYGYTF | TGTGCCAGCAGCTTGGAGATGGTGGAGCTCTACTATGGCTACACCTTC
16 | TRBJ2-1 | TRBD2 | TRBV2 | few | CASSMTTSGISDEQFF | TGTGCCAGCAGTATGACGACTAGCGGGATTAGTGATGAGCAGTTCTTC
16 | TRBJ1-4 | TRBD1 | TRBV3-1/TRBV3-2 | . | CASSQRRDSRPEKLFF | TGTGCCAGCAGCCAGCGTAGGGACAGCCGCCCTGAAAAACTGTTTTTT
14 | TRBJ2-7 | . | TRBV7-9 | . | CASSSHQLPYEQYF | TGTGCCAGCAGCTCTCACCAACTACCCTACGAGCAGTACTTC
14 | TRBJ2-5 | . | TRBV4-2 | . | CASSQVDSEETQYF | TGTGCCAGCAGCCAAGTGGACAGTGAAGAGACCCAGTACTTC
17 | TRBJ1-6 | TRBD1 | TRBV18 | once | CASSPEDRAFYNSPLHF | TGTGCCAGCTCACCGGAAGACAGGGCCTTCTATAATTCACCCCTCCACTTT
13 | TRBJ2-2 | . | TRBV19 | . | CASSILATGELFF | TGTGCCAGTAGTATACTAGCGACCGGGGAGCTGTTTTTT
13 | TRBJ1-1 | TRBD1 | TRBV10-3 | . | CAISKTGETEAFF | TGTGCCATCAGTAAGACAGGGGAGACTGAAGCTTTCTTT
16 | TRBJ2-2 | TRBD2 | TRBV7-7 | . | CASSLGTSGHTGELFF | TGTGCTAGCAGCTTGGGGACTAGCGGTCACACCGGGGAGCTGTTTTTT
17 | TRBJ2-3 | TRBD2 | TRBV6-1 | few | CASSAPGLAGSTDTQYF | TGTGCCAGCAGTGCGCCGGGACTAGCGGGAAGCACAGATACGCAGTATTTT
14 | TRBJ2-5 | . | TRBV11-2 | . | CASSDTGWGETQYF | TGTGCCAGCAGCGACACAGGGTGGGGAGAGACCCAGTACTTC